The rows below give T cell receptor beta chains drawn from one sample of a study of post-analysis software for immune sequencing data. TCRdb re-called the PCR reads through MiXCR, storing one row per CDR3 protein. The data contain about 560,000 distinct CDR3 sequences, roughly 46% of them singletons. Sequencing input: blood. Receptors originate from a girl aged 10-17 years with multiple sclerosis. The CDR3 runs from the conserved cysteine through the conserved F or W. The order of the fields is V gene, J gene, D gene, clone size, CDR3 protein, CDR3 DNA. The D gene is left open where the match is weak. Clone size is shown for a subset of rows, as once, few, many or a class of expanded clone.

>TRBV12-3/TRBV12-4|TRBJ2-5|TRBD2|-
CASSQGGTSGYQETQYF
TGTGCCAGCAGCCAAGGTGGGACTAGCGGTTACCAAGAGACCCAGTACTTC
>TRBV2|TRBJ2-5|-|few
CASNTEETQYF
TGTGCCAGCAACACAGAAGAGACCCAGTACTTC
>TRBV7-2|TRBJ2-1|TRBD2|-
CASRPPAGGANEQFF
TGTGCCAGCAGGCCCCCAGCGGGGGGAGCGAATGAGCAGTTCTTC
>TRBV4-1|TRBJ2-2|-|-
CASSLAGRGANTGELFF
TGCGCCAGCAGCCTCGCGGGAAGGGGCGCAAACACCGGGGAGCTGTTTTTT
>TRBV5-5|TRBJ2-3|-|-
CASSPGQISLISTDTQYF
TGTGCCAGCAGCCCAGGACAGATCTCTCTAATAAGCACAGATACGCAGTATTTT
>TRBV29-1|TRBJ2-5|-|-
CSVDLGTGETQYF
TGCAGCGTTGACTTAGGGACCGGGGAAACCCAGTACTTC
>TRBV24-1|TRBJ2-1|TRBD1|-
CATSPGQGAHEQFF
TGTGCCACCAGCCCGGGACAGGGGGCACATGAGCAGTTCTTC
>TRBV20-1|TRBJ1-5|TRBD1|-
CSARTGVNSNQPQHF
TGCAGTGCTAGAACAGGGGTGAATAGCAATCAGCCCCAGCATTTT
>TRBV25-1|TRBJ2-4|-|-
CASSRAAGTVYF
TGTGCCAGCAGTCGGGCCGCGGGGACAGTGTACTTC
>TRBV10-3|TRBJ2-1|-|-
CAISEPLRAAYNEQFF
TGTGCCATCAGTGAGCCCCTCCGAGCCGCCTACAATGAGCAGTTCTTC
>TRBV7-2|TRBJ1-4|TRBD1|few
CASSLLGGTGYEKLFF
TGTGCCAGCAGCTTATTAGGCGGGACAGGGTACGAAAAACTGTTTTTT
>TRBV12-3/TRBV12-4|TRBJ1-2|TRBD1|few
CASSLKLDRGRANYGYTF
TGTGCCAGCAGTTTGAAATTGGACAGGGGGAGAGCTAACTATGGCTACACCTTC
>TRBV7-9|TRBJ2-7|-|few
CASSLDSVSYEQYF
TGTGCCAGCAGCTTGGACAGTGTAAGCTACGAGCAGTACTTC
>TRBV3-1|TRBJ2-1|TRBD1|-
CASSQATGDLYNEQFF
TGTGCCAGCAGCCAAGCAACAGGGGACCTCTACAATGAGCAGTTCTTC
>TRBV29-1|TRBJ2-7|-|few
CSVEGGRGDEQYF
TGCAGCGTTGAAGGGGGGCGCGGGGACGAGCAGTACTTC
>TRBV27|TRBJ1-2|-|-
CASSFRGLIGYTF
TGTGCCAGCAGTTTCCGGGGCCTCATTGGCTACACCTTC
>TRBV28|TRBJ2-7|TRBD1|few
CASTQPWAGGSYEQYF
TGTGCCAGCACCCAACCATGGGCAGGGGGTTCGTACGAGCAGTACTTC
>TRBV6-5|TRBJ2-7|TRBD1|few
CASSYSSGQGRYEQYF
TGTGCCAGCAGTTACTCTTCGGGACAGGGGCGATACGAGCAGTACTTC
>TRBV20-1|TRBJ1-2|-|-
CSASMWGTYGYTF
TGCAGTGCTAGTATGTGGGGAACCTATGGCTACACCTTC
>TRBV6-2/TRBV6-3|TRBJ2-1|-|few
CASTRGNEQFF
TGTGCCAGCACGCGTGGCAATGAGCAGTTCTTC
>TRBV27|TRBJ1-2|-|few
CASSLSGTGGYTF
TGTGCCAGCAGTTTATCCGGGACTGGAGGCTACACCTTC
>TRBV5-1|TRBJ1-1|-|few
CASSLASLPPRAEAFF
TGCGCCAGCAGCTTGGCCTCATTACCGCCTAGGGCTGAAGCTTTCTTT
>TRBV10-3|TRBJ2-7|TRBD2|-
CTISESSGSYEQYF
TGTACCATCAGTGAGAGTAGCGGGAGTTACGAGCAGTACTTC
>TRBV7-2|TRBJ2-6|TRBD1|-
CASSKDRVPSYVLTF
TGTGCCAGCAGCAAGGACAGGGTCCCGTCGTACGTCCTGACTTTC
>TRBV12-3/TRBV12-4|TRBJ1-5|TRBD1|few
CASSLEGQGNQPQHF
TGTGCCAGCAGTTTAGAGGGACAGGGCAATCAGCCCCAGCATTTT
>TRBV10-3|TRBJ2-3|-|-
CAIGGMRGGADTQYF
TGTGCCATCGGCGGCATGCGGGGAGGCGCAGATACGCAGTATTTT
>TRBV5-1|TRBJ2-1|-|few
CASKLIYNEQFF
TGCGCCAGCAAGCTTATCTACAATGAGCAGTTCTTC
>TRBV7-9|TRBJ1-2|-|once
CASSSAALDYGYTF
TGTGCCAGCAGCTCAGCCGCCTTAGACTATGGCTACACCTTC
>TRBV20-1|TRBJ2-7|TRBD2|once
CSARDGSGLAFREQYF
TGCAGTGCTAGAGATGGTTCGGGACTAGCTTTTCGCGAGCAGTACTTC
>TRBV27|TRBJ2-1|TRBD1|-
CASRGTGTHNEQFF
TGTGCCAGCAGAGGGACAGGGACACACAATGAGCAGTTCTTC
>TRBV28|TRBJ2-1|TRBD2|once
CASSEAEREATNEQFF
TGTGCCAGCAGCGAAGCGGAGCGGGAGGCAACCAATGAGCAGTTCTTC
>TRBV24-1|TRBJ2-3|-|-
CATSDPGGPTDTRYF
TGTGCCACCAGTGACCCCGGGGGACCCACAGATACGCGGTATTTT
>TRBV20-1|TRBJ1-5|TRBD1|-
CSASDREDYQPQHF
TGCAGTGCATCCGACAGGGAGGACTATCAGCCCCAGCATTTT
>TRBV4-1|TRBJ2-7|TRBD2|many
CASSQDEGSSGIPYEQYF
TGCGCCAGCAGCCAAGATGAAGGGTCTAGCGGGATACCCTACGAGCAGTACTTC
>TRBV7-6|TRBJ2-7|-|few
CASSLGLRGGAPHEQYF
TGTGCCAGCAGCTTAGGGCTCCGAGGGGGGGCGCCCCACGAGCAGTACTTC
>TRBV4-1|TRBJ2-3|-|-
CASSHDLAGRDTQYF
TGCGCCAGCAGCCACGATCTGGCAGGGCGGGATACGCAGTATTTT
>TRBV21-1|TRBJ1-2|-|-
CASSLPARGTISYTF
TGTGCCAGCAGCCTACCGGCCAGGGGGACGATAAGCTACACCTTC